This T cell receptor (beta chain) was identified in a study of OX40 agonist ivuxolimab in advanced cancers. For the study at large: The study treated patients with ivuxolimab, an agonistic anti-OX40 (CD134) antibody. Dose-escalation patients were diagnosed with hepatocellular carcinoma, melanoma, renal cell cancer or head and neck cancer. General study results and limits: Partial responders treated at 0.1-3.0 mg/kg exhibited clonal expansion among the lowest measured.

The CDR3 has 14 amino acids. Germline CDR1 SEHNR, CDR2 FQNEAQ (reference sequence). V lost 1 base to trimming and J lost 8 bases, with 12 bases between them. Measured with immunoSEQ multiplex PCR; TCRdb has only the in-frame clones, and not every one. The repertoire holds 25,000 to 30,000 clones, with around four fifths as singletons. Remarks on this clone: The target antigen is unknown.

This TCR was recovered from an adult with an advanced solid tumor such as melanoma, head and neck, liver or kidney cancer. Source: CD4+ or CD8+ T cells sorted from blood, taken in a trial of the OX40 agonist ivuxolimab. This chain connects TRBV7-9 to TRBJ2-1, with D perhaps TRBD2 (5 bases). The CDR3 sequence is CASSLVFGVDEQFF. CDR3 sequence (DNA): TGTGCCAGCAGCTTAGTCTTCGGGGTGGATGAGCAGTTCTTC.